The sequence of this T cell receptor (beta chain) was determined in a study of blood T cells in healthy people across ages. As for this clonotype: What it recognizes is unknown.

The CDR3 has 13 amino acids. Trimming removed 4 bases from V and 5 bases from J, with 12 bases in between. CDR1 is SGHRS and CDR2 is YFSETQ in the germline V gene. Study-wide results and caveats: With unsorted PBMCs, a conclusive comparison of naive versus antigen-experienced cells was not possible.

Together with a sample-barcoded 5' primer, a J-beta primer mix was included in a second PCR lasting about 6 to 11 cycles. Every cDNA was tagged by a template-switch adaptor with 12 random nucleotides. TCRdb passed the 5' RACE reads through MiXCR, listing each CDR3 protein once. Of approximately 770,000 distinct CDR3 sequences detected, nearly 60% appear once; the ten largest clones hold about 20%. The sample taken for sequencing was blood. This rearrangement joins TRBV5-1 to TRBJ2-5; D gene uncertain. This TCR derives from a man under 40 in good health. Here the CDR3 reads CASSASVEETQYF. Here the CDR3 DNA reads TGCGCCAGCAGCGCTTCGGTAGAGGAGACCCAGTACTTC.